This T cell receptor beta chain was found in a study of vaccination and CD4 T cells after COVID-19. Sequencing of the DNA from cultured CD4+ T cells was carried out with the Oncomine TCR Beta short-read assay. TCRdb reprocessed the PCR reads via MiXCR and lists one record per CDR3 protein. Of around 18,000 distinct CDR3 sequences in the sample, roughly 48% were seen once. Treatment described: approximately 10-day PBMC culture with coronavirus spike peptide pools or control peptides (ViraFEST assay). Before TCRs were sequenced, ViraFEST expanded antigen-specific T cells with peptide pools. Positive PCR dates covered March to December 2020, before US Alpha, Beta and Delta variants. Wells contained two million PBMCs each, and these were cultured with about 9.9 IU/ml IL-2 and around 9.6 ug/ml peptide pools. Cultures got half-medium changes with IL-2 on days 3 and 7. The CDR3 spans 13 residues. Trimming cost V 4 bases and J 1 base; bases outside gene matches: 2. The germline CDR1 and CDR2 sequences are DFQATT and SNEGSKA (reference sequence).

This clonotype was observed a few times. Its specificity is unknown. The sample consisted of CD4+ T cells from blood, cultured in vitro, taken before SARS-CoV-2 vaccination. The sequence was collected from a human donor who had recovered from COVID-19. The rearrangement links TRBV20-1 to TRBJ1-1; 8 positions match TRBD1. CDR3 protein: CSAIDRGNTEAFF. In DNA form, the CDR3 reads TGCAGTGCTATTGACAGGGGGAACACTGAAGCTTTCTTT.